This T cell receptor beta chain was identified in a study of PD-1 blockade in classical Hodgkin lymphoma. Looking at the study overall: On a schedule of every 2 weeks, patients received nivolumab 3 mg/kg intravenously.

General observations from the study: By C4D1, diversity of CD4+ TCRs had risen significantly, whereas that of CD8+ TCRs had not. The repertoire differences lack a defined cause, possibly disease activity or prior therapy.

V lost 4 bases, J lost 6 bases, and 9 bases lay in between. CDR1 and CDR2 from the germline V gene are GTSNPN and SVGIG (reference sequence). The CDR3 contains 11 residues. To note about this clone: Its specificity is unknown.

Clones were sequenced by immunoSEQ multiplex PCR, and TCRdb holds only the in-frame ones, with some missing. This table holds about 32,000 clones, roughly 90% found once. Time point indicated: cycle 4 day 1 (C4D1), after around six weeks of nivolumab. All the patients suffered relapse after autologous stem cell transplantation, and brentuximab vedotin exposure differed. Purification of CD4+ T cells from thawed PBMCs was performed via magnetic negative selection. The chain is built from TRBV30 and TRBJ1-2; D is perhaps TRBD1 (5 bases). This material consisted of CD4+ T cells from blood, taken before the fourth cycle of nivolumab. This sequence originates from a human donor with classical Hodgkin lymphoma. CDR3 DNA: TGTGCCTGGACCCAGGGCCATGGCTACACCTTC. Its translation is CAWTQGHGYTF.